These 27 T cell receptor beta chains came from one sample sequenced in a study of radiation and T cells in renal cell carcinoma. Time point specified: blood 2 weeks post-SBRT. Regarding treatment: 15 Gy SBRT to primary tumor, nephrectomy 4 weeks later. The repertoire was sequenced with immunoSEQ multiplex PCR; TCRdb's copy has only in-frame clones and lacks some. The table has roughly 130,000 clones, roughly 77% seen once. The sequencing used blood, collected from a patient whose treatment included radiotherapy and nephrectomy. Source of these receptors: a woman aged 60-70 years with renal cell carcinoma.

V usage is TRBV7-6 and J usage is TRBJ2-7; TRBD2 agrees at 13 bases. CDR1 and CDR2 (germline): SGHVS, FNYEAQ. The V segment lost 5 bases and the J segment 2 bases; nucleotides outside the gene matches: 3. The CDR3 is 15 amino acids. The CDR3 region has the DNA TGTGCCAGCAGCCTGGGGACTAGCGGGACCTACGAGCAGTACTTC. This gives the protein CASSLGTSGTYEQYF. The full variable domain, its missing parts supplied by reference TRBV7-6 and TRBJ2-7, is GAGVSQSPRYKVTKRGQDVALRCDPISGHVSLYWYRQALGQGPEFLTYFNYEAQQDKSGLPNDRFSAERPEGSISTLTIQRTEQRDSAMYRCASSLGTSGTYEQYFGPGTRLTVT.

The chain is built from TRBV30 and TRBJ1-3; D not certain. CDR3 length: 15 amino acids. Germline loops: CDR1 GTSNPN, CDR2 SVGIG (reference sequence). V lost 1 base and J 2 bases, leaving 12 bases between the germline ends. DNA for the CDR3: TGTGCCTGGAGTGCTTCGTGGCAGCCTGGAAACACCATATATTTT. The encoded protein is CAWSASWQPGNTIYF. The variable domain in full, with the rest retrieved from reference TRBV30 and TRBJ1-3, is SQTIHQWPATLVQPVGSPLSLECTVEGTSNPNLYWYRQAAGRGLQLLFYSVGIGQISSEVPQNLSASRPQDRQFILSSKKLLLSDSGFYLCAWSASWQPGNTIYFGEGSWLTVV.

This chain joins TRBV6-5 and TRBJ1-4; 10 bases line up with TRBD1. Germline V gives CDR1 MNHEY, CDR2 SVGAGI. V gave up 6 bases and J gave up 7 bases; unmatched junction bases: 5. The CDR3 runs to 14 residues. CDR3 in amino acids: CASSPTGGVEKLFF. The CDR3 coding sequence is TGTGCCAGCAGCCCGACAGGGGGCGTTGAAAAACTGTTTTTT.

The chain uses TRBV5-1 and TRBJ1-3; unclear D gene. There are 17 residues in the CDR3. The V and J ends lost 3 bases and 0 bases respectively, with 16 bases between them. Germline-derived CDR1 and CDR2 are SGHRS and YFSETQ. The CDR3 loop is CASSSSPHESSGNTIYF. As DNA, the CDR3 is TGCGCCAGCAGCTCTTCCCCCCATGAGAGCTCTGGAAACACCATATATTTT.

The chain joins TRBV11-2 to TRBJ1-1; D possibly corresponds to TRBD1 (5 bases). V lost 1 base to trimming and J lost 6 bases, with 9 bases between them. From germline, CDR1 is SGHAT and CDR2 FQNNGV. There are 13 residues in the CDR3. Written as DNA, the CDR3 is TGTGCCAGCAGCTTAGCGGCGGGACCTGAAGCTTTCTTT. Protein product: CASSLAAGPEAFF.

This sequence joins TRBV7-9 and TRBJ2-7; 11 bases fit TRBD1. The germline V gene encodes CDR1 SEHNR and CDR2 FQNEAQ (reference sequence). This CDR3 has 15 residues. V lost 5 bases, J lost 3 bases, and 6 bases stayed unmatched. This CDR3 is CASSPGTGGFYEQYF. The CDR3 DNA is TGTGCCAGCAGCCCGGGGACAGGGGGTTTCTACGAGCAGTACTTC.

This clone was observed a single time. The gene calls are TRBV2 and TRBJ2-3; D is possibly TRBD2 (6 bases). The CDR3 runs 15 residues. Germline values: CDR1 SNHLY, CDR2 FYNNEI. V lost 6 bases, J lost 6 bases, and 19 bases lay in between. The CDR3, as DNA: TGTGCCAGCAGCCCGATCTCCGCGGGGTTGGATACGCAGTATTTT. Amino acids: CASSPISAGLDTQYF.

The chain combines TRBV5-6 with TRBJ1-1; no reliable D call. The V gene lost 0 bases and the J gene lost 0 bases, with 9 bases spanning the gap. This CDR3 region has 15 residues. CDR1 and CDR2 (germline): SGHDT, YYEEEE. Here the CDR3 reads CASSLAHTMNTEAFF. The CDR3 DNA follows: TGTGCCAGCAGCTTGGCTCACACGATGAACACTGAAGCTTTCTTT.

The V call is TRBV4-1, the J call TRBJ2-2, with D perhaps TRBD2 (5 bases). CDR1 and CDR2 from the germline V gene are MGHRA and YSYEKL. This CDR3 is built from 15 residues. V lost 4 bases and J lost 2, with 11 bases in between. CDR3: CASSPHEGNTGELFF. The CDR3 DNA reads TGCGCCAGCAGCCCACATGAGGGAAACACCGGGGAGCTGTTTTTT.

The V gene is TRBV23-1, the J gene TRBJ2-2; maybe TRBD1 (6 bases). TRBV23-1 qualifies as an ORF whose function is uncertain. The CDR3 length is 16 residues. The germline V and J ends were trimmed by 0 bases and 1 base, with 9 bases remaining between them. The CDR3 sequence is CASSQSGRGNTGELFF. The DNA of the CDR3 is TGCGCCAGCAGTCAATCCGGCAGGGGGAACACCGGGGAGCTGTTTTTT.

The chain is built from TRBV19 and TRBJ2-5, with 10 bases fitting TRBD2. The CDR3 is 16 amino acids. With V trimmed by 1 base and J by 5 bases, 7 bases remained unmatched. Germline V gene sequence: CDR1 LNHDA, CDR2 SQIVND (reference sequence). Here the CDR3 DNA reads TGTGCCAGTAGTATAGGGCTAGCGGGAGTCCAGGAGACCCAGTACTTC. Amino acid sequence: CASSIGLAGVQETQYF. The full variable domain, completed using reference TRBV19 and TRBJ2-5, is DGGITQSPKYLFRKEGQNVTLSCEQNLNHDAMYWYRQDPGQGLRLIYYSQIVNDFQKGDIAEGYSVSREKKESFPLTVTSAQKNPTAFYLCASSIGLAGVQETQYFGPGTRLLVL.

V is TRBV19 and J is TRBJ1-2, with TRBD1 identical over 9 bases. CDR1 and CDR2 from the germline V gene are LNHDA and SQIVND (reference sequence). Losses at the gene ends were 5 bases for V and 5 bases for J; bases not matched to a gene: 9. The CDR3 contains 15 residues. CDR3 bases: TGTGCCAGTAGTTCCGACTTACAGGGGGCGTATGGCTACACCTTC. Translation gives CASSSDLQGAYGYTF.

The V call is TRBV28, the J call TRBJ1-1, with D unresolved. CDR3 length equals 13 residues. Per germline, CDR1 MDHEN and CDR2 SYDVKM. Trimming left V 3 bases short and J 5 bases short, with 10 bases between. DNA for the CDR3: TGTGCCAGCAGTTTGCCCCAAGGTACTGAAGCTTTCTTT. Residues: CASSLPQGTEAFF.

The gene calls are TRBV28 and TRBJ1-5; 9 nucleotides match TRBD1. V shed 7 bases, J shed 6 bases, and the junction held 7 bases outside the gene matches. The CDR3 is made up of 14 amino acids. The V gene's germline CDR1 is MDHEN and CDR2 SYDVKM. The CDR3 protein is CASTIQGAGQPQHF. The CDR3 bases are TGTGCCAGCACTATACAGGGGGCCGGTCAGCCCCAGCATTTT.

This rearrangement joins TRBV19 to TRBJ1-2; D unclear. Per the germline V gene, CDR1 is LNHDA and CDR2 is SQIVND (reference sequence). V gave up 8 bases and J gave up 6 bases, with 16 bases separating them. The CDR3 totals 13 residues. The CDR3 protein is CASHMREFNGYTF. The DNA for the CDR3 is TGTGCCAGTCATATGCGGGAGTTTAATGGCTACACCTTC.

About this clone: The junction shows a germline mismatch at one end, possibly a read error. The chain uses TRBV7-7 and TRBJ2-5; D tentatively fits TRBD1 or TRBD2 (5 bases each). Germline values: CDR1 SSHAT, CDR2 FNYEAQ (reference sequence). The CDR3 runs 14 residues. CDR3 in amino acids: CASSFRQGVETQYF. The DNA of the CDR3 is TGTGCTAGCAGCTTCCGTCAGGGAGTTGAGACCCAGTACTTC.

The sample holds one count of this clone. The chain couples TRBV28 to TRBJ2-2; TRBD2 matches at 10 bases. The germline gives CDR1 MDHEN, CDR2 SYDVKM. The CDR3 extends over 17 amino acids. With 7 bases clipped from V and 5 bases from J, the junction kept 13 bases outside the gene matches. DNA for the CDR3: TGTGCCAGCATTTGGGGCGGGCTAGCGGGAGAGACCGGGGAGCTGTTTTTT. Its translation: CASIWGGLAGETGELFF.

This clone was picked up a small number of times. The chain uses TRBV27 and TRBJ1-5; D gene unclear. With 5 bases removed from V and 1 base from J, the gap between germline ends came to 6 bases. The CDR3 extends over 13 amino acids. The V gene's germline CDR1 is MNHEY and CDR2 SMNVEV (reference sequence). The CDR3 DNA is TGTGCCAGCAGTCCCACAAGCAATCAGCCCCAGCATTTT. Its protein product is CASSPTSNQPQHF.

CDR3 bases: TGTGCCAGCAGCTTGGAGGGGTGGCAGCTGTACTATGGCTACACCTTC. This sequence encodes CASSLEGWQLYYGYTF. The chain joins TRBV5-6 to TRBJ1-2; a weak D match, TRBD1 (5 bases). With 0 bases removed from V and 3 bases from J, the gap between germline ends came to 15 bases. Germline lookup yields CDR1 SGHDT and CDR2 YYEEEE. This CDR3 contains 16 residues.

The chain is built from TRBV6-1 and TRBJ1-2; D gene ambiguous. The V and J ends lost 1 base and 7 bases respectively, with 7 bases between them. The germline V gene encodes CDR1 MNHNS and CDR2 SASEGT. The CDR3 loop spans 12 amino acids. CDR3 sequence: CASSEEVGGYTF. The CDR3 DNA sequence: TGTGCCAGCAGTGAAGAGGTGGGTGGCTACACCTTC.

The chain links TRBV5-1 to TRBJ2-7; 9 positions match TRBD1. J lost 5 bases, V lost 2 bases, and 8 bases had no gene match. This CDR3 has 15 amino acids. Germline V gene lookup returns CDR1 SGHRS and CDR2 YFSETQ. The CDR3 loop reads CASSLQLQGADEQYF. CDR3 nucleotides: TGCGCCAGCAGCTTACAATTACAGGGGGCGGACGAGCAGTACTTC.

The genes are TRBV19 and TRBJ1-5; D is undetermined. V lost 9 bases and J 4 bases, leaving 10 bases between the germline ends. The CDR3 consists of 12 residues. Per germline, CDR1 LNHDA and CDR2 SQIVND (reference sequence). CDR3 coding DNA: TGTGCCAGCGCCGACCGTAATCAGCCCCAGCATTTT. Amino acids: CASADRNQPQHF.

The sample holds a few counts of this clone. V gene TRBV5-1 combines with J gene TRBJ1-5; 7 positions match TRBD1. Per the germline V gene, CDR1 is SGHRS and CDR2 is YFSETQ. The CDR3 has 15 residues. Unmatched junction bases numbered 3, after V lost 0 bases and J lost 3 bases. The CDR3 here is CASSLGTGYNQPQHF. DNA of the CDR3: TGCGCCAGCAGCTTGGGGACAGGATACAATCAGCCCCAGCATTTT.

The rearrangement links TRBV28 to TRBJ1-1; D gene ambiguous. CDR3 length: 14 residues. Germline V gene sequence: CDR1 MDHEN, CDR2 SYDVKM. The V end lost 4 bases, the J end lost 0 bases, and 9 bases lay between the germline ends. This CDR3 is CASSSTGLNTEAFF. The CDR3 DNA follows: TGTGCCAGCAGTTCGACGGGCTTGAACACTGAAGCTTTCTTT.

This chain links TRBV4-1 with TRBJ2-1; 7 bases are a match to TRBD1. Trimming removed 4 bases from V and 3 bases from J; junction bases left unmatched: 6. This CDR3 has 15 residues. The V gene's germline CDR1 is MGHRA and CDR2 YSYEKL. CDR3 DNA sequence: TGCGCCAGCAGCCCTAGAGGGGGCCTCTACAATGAGCAGTTCTTC. The encoded protein is CASSPRGGLYNEQFF.

This chain uses TRBV6-4 with TRBJ2-1; D remains ambiguous. CDR1 and CDR2 from the germline V gene are MRHNA and SNTAGT. The CDR3 is 16 residues long. Trimming left V 0 bases short and J 0 bases short, with 9 bases between. This CDR3 reads CASSDSGGSSYNEQFF. In DNA, the CDR3 is TGTGCCAGCAGTGACTCGGGCGGAAGCTCCTACAATGAGCAGTTCTTC.

This clone was recorded once. The chain has TRBV11-3 and TRBJ2-1, with 12 bases fitting TRBD1. The CDR3 runs 15 residues. J gave up 5 bases and V 5 bases, and 4 bases lay outside the gene matches. CDR1 and CDR2 from the germline V gene are SGHNT and YENEEA. CDR3 DNA: TGTGCCAGCAGCGTGGGACAGGGGGCGCACAATGAGCAGTTCTTC. Its translation: CASSVGQGAHNEQFF. The entire variable domain, with the rest obtained from reference TRBV11-3 and TRBJ2-1, is as follows: EAGVVQSPRYKIIEKKQPVAFWCNPISGHNTLYWYLQNLGQGPELLIRYENEEAVDDSQLPKDRFSAERLKGVDSTLKIQPAELGDSAVYLCASSVGQGAHNEQFFGPGTRLTVL.